Sequencing of this T cell receptor beta chain was carried out in a study of cytomegalovirus exposure and HLA in healthy donors. A remark on this clone: Its antigen remains unidentified.

Trimming stripped 6 bases from V and 5 bases from J, with 11 bases between. In germline, CDR1 is SGHTA, CDR2 FQGNSA. The CDR3 is 13 residues long. The primer mix had 60 Vbeta and 13 Jbeta primers. Assay: immunoSEQ multiplex PCR; the TCRdb copy retains only in-frame clones and omits some. The sample carries under 200,000 clones, around 80% recorded once. Study findings and constraints: Roughly uniform depth of sequencing across donors was assumed in presence/absence analyses. Immune exposure was documented only through CMV serostatus. Owing to their indistinguishability, certain V segments, notably TRBV6-2 and TRBV6-3, were excluded.

The material sequenced was PBMCs. V usage is TRBV7-2 and J usage is TRBJ1-5; TRBD1 is a possible D gene (5 bases). The sequence was obtained from a woman aged 45-65 years in good health and CMV-seropositive. The CDR3 protein is CASSRDSYQPQHF. In DNA, the CDR3 is TGTGCCAGCAGTCGAGACAGTTATCAGCCCCAGCATTTT.